This TCR beta chain was profiled in a study of PD-L1 blockade in urothelial cancer. Study information: Patients' prior chemotherapy regimens numbered 0 to 3.

This CDR3 spans 17 amino acids. V dropped 4 bases and J dropped 2; count of bases not matched to a gene: 6. CDR1 is SGHKS, CDR2 YYEKEE, per germline (reference sequence). As for time point: pretreatment peripheral blood. Samples spanned pretreatment and treatment, with 1 to 8 time points per patient. The repertoire was sequenced with immunoSEQ multiplex PCR; TCRdb's copy has only in-frame clones and lacks some. The table shows more than 90,000 clones, with over 75% occurring only once. The TCR comes from a man aged 60-69 years with urothelial cancer. The sequencing used PBMCs, collected around atezolizumab (anti-PD-L1) treatment. The V gene is TRBV5-5, the J gene TRBJ2-5, with TRBD2 identical over 15 bases. CDR3 sequence reads: CASSPPGLAGGQETQYF. DNA for the CDR3: TGTGCCAGCAGCCCACCAGGACTAGCGGGGGGGCAAGAGACCCAGTACTTC.